This TCR beta chain is drawn from a study of shared clonotypes between healthy human individuals. General study results and limits: As a rule, naive subsets had a larger estimated richness than memory subsets. All-four-donor shared clonotypes had higher generation probabilities than non-shared clonotypes did.

Sequenced by immunoSEQ multiplex PCR; TCRdb stores in-frame clones only, minus some. The sample contains roughly 640,000 clones, approximately 79% of which appear only once. The CDR3 is made up of 16 amino acids. Germline values: CDR1 PRHDT, CDR2 FYEKMQ (reference sequence). The junction had 1 base not matched to a gene; V was cut back by 0 bases and J by 4 bases. CD45RA+ naive and CD45RA-negative memory subsets were separated from CD4+ cells. Of note for this clone: Its antigen remains unknown. Other nucleotide sequences from this sample produce the same CDR3.

The sample comprised memory CD4+ T cells sorted from blood. The subset here: CD45RA-negative fraction. The chain uses TRBV13 and TRBJ2-1; 12 bases line up with TRBD2. The sequence was obtained from a woman aged 25 to 39 in good health. The CDR3 loop reads CASSLGTSGSYNEQFF. CDR3 coding DNA: TGTGCCAGCAGCTTAGGGACTAGCGGGAGTTACAATGAGCAGTTCTTC.